This T cell receptor (beta chain) originates from a study of T-cell memory formation after mild COVID-19. This clonotype was seen more than once but under ten times. The antigen remains undetermined. V was pared by 6 bases and J by 4 bases, with 13 bases between. There are 15 residues in the CDR3. Study-level results: Contracting clones from day 15 to 85 showed balanced CD4/CD8; later expanders favored CD4+. CD4+ contracting clones were found mainly in CM and EM, and CD8+ ones in EMRA.

TCRdb analysed the 5' RACE reads with MiXCR anew, one entry per CDR3 protein. The table shows hundreds of thousands of distinct CDR3 sequences, with about a sixth occurring only once. The chain links TRBV12-3 or TRBV12-4 to TRBJ2-6, with unresolved D. The sequence came from a man aged 18 to 30 who had mild COVID-19 (a few samples of this study predate the infection). Cell type and time point are not known. The sample comprised PBMCs or a T cell subset sorted from them (not recorded which). CDR3 sequence: CASSKTNSGANVLTF. The DNA of the CDR3 is TGTGCCAGCAGCAAGACCAACTCCGGGGCCAACGTCCTGACTTTC.